These 13 T cell receptor beta chains were sequenced from one sample in a study of CD8 T cells in Susac syndrome. An amount of RNA that ranged from roughly 0.45 to 1 ug was reverse transcribed with random hexamers. MiXCR was run by TCRdb on the immunoSEQ multiplex PCR reads, yielding one entry per CDR3 protein. The table lists about 250,000 distinct CDR3 sequences, 93% of them singletons. Sequenced: CD4+ T cells from PBMCs. All receptors come from a human donor with multiple sclerosis.

The V and J genes are TRBV12-3 or TRBV12-4 and TRBJ2-3; D is unclear. Trimming left V 4 bases short and J 1 base short, with 12 bases between. The CDR3 contains 15 residues. CDR3 region: CASSYLPTGTDTQYF. The CDR3 DNA reads as TGTGCCAGCAGTTATCTACCCACCGGCACAGATACGCAGTATTTT.

CDR3 region: CASGPGGWPSYGYTF. The DNA for the CDR3 is TGCGCCAGCGGGCCAGGGGGATGGCCCTCTTATGGCTACACCTTC. V usage is TRBV5-1 and J usage is TRBJ1-2, with 7 bases that match TRBD1. CDR1 is SGHRS and CDR2 is YFSETQ in the germline V gene. The V gene end was trimmed by 7 bases and the J gene end by 5 bases; junction bases not matched to a gene: 14. The CDR3 totals 15 residues.

This sequence joins TRBV7-2 and TRBJ2-3, with TRBD1 identical over 7 bases. The CDR3 has 15 residues. Looked up from germline, CDR1 is SGHTA and CDR2 is FQGNSA. V was pared by 3 bases and J by 2 bases, with 5 bases of the junction left unmatched. CDR3 sequence reads: CASSFSGTDTDTQYF. CDR3 DNA sequence: TGTGCCAGCAGCTTCTCCGGGACAGACACAGATACGCAGTATTTT.

This sequence joins TRBV15 and TRBJ1-3, with D maybe TRBD1 (5 bases). Trimming removed 0 bases from V and 2 bases from J, with 11 bases in between. Germline V gene data show CDR1 as LNHNV and CDR2 as YYDKDF (reference sequence). The CDR3 runs 16 residues. CDR3 sequence reads: CATSRDMRGPGNTIYF. The CDR3 nucleotides are TGTGCCACCAGCAGAGATATGAGGGGACCTGGAAACACCATATATTTT. Drawing the rest from reference TRBV15 and TRBJ1-3, the complete variable domain is DAMVIQNPRYQVTQFGKPVTLSCSQTLNHNVMYWYQQKSSQAPKLLFHYYDKDFNNEADTPDNFQSRRPNTSFCFLDIRSPGLGDTAMYLCATSRDMRGPGNTIYFGEGSWLTVV.

The chain joins TRBV6-1 to TRBJ2-1; the D gene could be TRBD1 or TRBD2 (5 bases each). Germline CDR1 MNHNS, CDR2 SASEGT. V lost 6 bases, J lost 8 bases, and 23 bases lay in between. This CDR3 contains 16 residues. Here the CDR3 reads CASRRDGSNLGDEQFF. For the CDR3, the DNA is TGTGCCAGCAGGAGGGACGGCTCAAACCTGGGCGATGAGCAGTTCTTC.

The chain has TRBV14 and TRBJ1-3; no clear D gene. Deletions cut 0 bases from V and 3 bases from J, with 15 bases between. The CDR3 contains 17 residues. Germline V gene sequence: CDR1 SGHDN, CDR2 FVKESK. The CDR3 DNA sequence: TGTGCCAGCAGCCAAGATTCCGCATTGGTATTTGGAAACACCATATATTTT. This encodes CASSQDSALVFGNTIYF.

The rearrangement uses TRBV12-3 or TRBV12-4 and TRBJ1-1; possibly TRBD1 for D (5 bases). The CDR3 consists of 13 residues. V shed 3 bases and J shed 5 bases, with 10 bases lying between them. The CDR3 bases are TGTGCCAGCAGTTTTGGGGGTTGGACTGAAGCTTTCTTT. Its protein is CASSFGGWTEAFF.

V is TRBV5-1 and J is TRBJ1-6; perhaps TRBD1 as D (5 bases). Trimming shortened V by 4 bases and J by 11 bases, and 13 bases separated the two germline ends. CDR3 length equals 13 residues. CDR1 SGHRS and CDR2 YFSETQ come from the germline V gene. The DNA of the CDR3 is TGCGCCAGCAGCGGGGACGGGCGGCCACCCCTCCACTTT. Its protein is CASSGDGRPPLHF.

V and J are TRBV20-1 and TRBJ1-1; 7 bases fit TRBD1. Trimming cost V 6 bases and J 7 bases; bases outside gene matches: 8. The CDR3 totals 12 residues. Looked up from germline, CDR1 is DFQATT and CDR2 is SNEGSKA (reference sequence). This CDR3 is CSAMTGFGEAFF. The CDR3 bases are TGCAGTGCAATGACAGGGTTTGGTGAAGCTTTCTTT.

The chain uses TRBV5-1 and TRBJ1-6; D is possibly TRBD1 (6 bases). V lost 1 base to trimming and J lost 7 bases, with 18 bases between them. CDR1 is SGHRS, CDR2 YFSETQ, per germline. The CDR3 has 17 residues. CDR3 DNA sequence: TGCGCCAGCAGCTTGTTGAGCGGAGGCAGGGGCAATTCACCCCTCCACTTT. This translates into CASSLLSGGRGNSPLHF.

CDR3 sequence: CSARAVSNNEQFF. CDR3 DNA sequence: TGCAGTGCTAGGGCGGTTTCCAACAATGAGCAGTTCTTC. The chain has TRBV20-1 and TRBJ2-1; D not certain. The germline CDR1 and CDR2 sequences are DFQATT and SNEGSKA (reference sequence). Trimming removed 3 bases at V and 5 bases at J, with 11 bases between. The CDR3 extends over 13 amino acids.

This clonotype appeared once. The genes are TRBV7-2 and TRBJ2-1; a weak D match, TRBD2 (5 bases). The V end was cut by 1 base, the J end by 8 bases, with 18 bases between. Germline V gene lookup returns CDR1 SGHTA and CDR2 FQGNSA. CDR3 length: 16 amino acids. The CDR3, as DNA: TGTGCCAGCAGCTTAGTACCGGGCCTAGTGGAGGATGAGCAGTTCTTC. It translates to CASSLVPGLVEDEQFF. The complete variable domain, with remaining parts taken from reference TRBV7-2 and TRBJ2-1, reads GAGVSQSPSNKVTEKGKDVELRCDPISGHTALYWYRQSLGQGLEFLIYFQGNSAPDKSGLPSDRFSAERTGGSVSTLTIQRTQQEDSAVYLCASSLVPGLVEDEQFFGPGTRLTVL.

This chain links TRBV9 with TRBJ2-3, with D possibly matching TRBD1 (5 bases). The V gene's germline CDR1 is SGDLS and CDR2 YYNGEE. V was cut by 0 bases and J by 5 bases, with 13 bases left in between. The CDR3 spans 15 residues. In DNA, the CDR3 is TGTGCCAGCAGCGTAGATGGGGCCCCCTTAGATACGCAGTATTTT. Encoded protein: CASSVDGAPLDTQYF.